This T cell receptor (beta chain) comes out of a study of blood T cell repertoires in COVID-19. Overall study context: T cells, B-cell-depleted T cells, or PBMCs provided the cDNA or gDNA that served as material.

Here immunoSEQ multiplex PCR was the method, and the copy in TCRdb shows in-frame clones only, minus some. The sample holds some 530,000 clones, 70% to 90% seen once. This clone was seen a few times. A read error may account for a junction end that differs from germline. The germline V gene has CDR1 MDHEN and CDR2 SYDVKM. This CDR3 contains 13 residues. The sequenced sample was peripheral blood. This clonotype was obtained from a human donor in a cohort sampled during active COVID-19. J is TRBJ1-2 and V is TRBV28; 7 nucleotides line up with TRBD1. The CDR3: CASNSGQNFGYTF. The CDR3, as DNA: TGTGCCAGCAACTCGGGACAGAACTTTGGCTACACCTTC.